The 3 T cell receptor beta chains reported below all come from one sample, sequenced in a study of cytomegalovirus exposure and HLA in healthy donors. In the PCR, 60 Vbeta and 13 Jbeta primers were used. Measured with immunoSEQ multiplex PCR; TCRdb has only the in-frame clones, and not every one. The table has under 150,000 clones, 80% to 85% seen once. Sequenced: PBMCs. All receptors derive from a boy aged 5-17 years in good health and CMV-seronegative.

The rearrangement uses TRBV9 and TRBJ2-5, with D uncertain. The CDR3 extends over 14 amino acids. Trimming shortened V by 0 bases and J by 0 bases, and 6 bases separated the two germline ends. Per the germline V gene, CDR1 is SGDLS and CDR2 is YYNGEE. CDR3 residues: CASSVAAYQETQYF. Written as DNA, the CDR3 is TGTGCCAGCAGCGTAGCTGCGTACCAAGAGACCCAGTACTTC.

The J gene is TRBJ2-3, the V gene TRBV5-4; possibly TRBD2 for D (6 bases). Trimming removed 4 bases from V and 3 bases from J, with 21 bases in between. This CDR3 is built from 17 residues. Germline V gene data show CDR1 as SGHNT and CDR2 as YYREEE (reference sequence). The CDR3 protein is CASSPGSGFLGTDTQYF. DNA of the CDR3: TGTGCCAGCAGCCCTGGTAGCGGATTCTTAGGAACAGATACGCAGTATTTT.

The J gene is TRBJ2-1, the V gene TRBV5-1; no definite D call. The germline CDR1 and CDR2 sequences are SGHRS and YFSETQ. The V gene lost 0 bases and the J gene lost 15 bases, with 13 bases spanning the gap. This CDR3 contains 12 residues. The CDR3 DNA follows: TGCGCCAGCAGCTTGGCCGGGTTGGCGCCGTTCTTC. This sequence encodes CASSLAGLAPFF.